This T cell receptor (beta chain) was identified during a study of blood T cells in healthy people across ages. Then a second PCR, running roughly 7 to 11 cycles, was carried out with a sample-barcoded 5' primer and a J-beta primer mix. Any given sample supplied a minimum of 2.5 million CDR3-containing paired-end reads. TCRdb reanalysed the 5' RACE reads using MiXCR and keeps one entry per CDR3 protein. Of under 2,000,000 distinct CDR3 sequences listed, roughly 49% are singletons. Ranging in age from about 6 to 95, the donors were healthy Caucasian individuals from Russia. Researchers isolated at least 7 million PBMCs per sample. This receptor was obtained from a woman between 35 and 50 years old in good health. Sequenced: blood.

In DNA form, the CDR3 reads TGCAGTGCTAGAGATCCTACTAGCGGGGGAGCACAAGAGACCCAGTACTTC. Translation gives CSARDPTSGGAQETQYF. The V call is TRBV20-1, the J call TRBJ2-5; 11 positions match TRBD2. After removal of 0 bases from V and 2 bases from J, the junction contained 8 bases not matched to a gene. CDR1 DFQATT and CDR2 SNEGSKA come from the germline V gene (reference sequence). The CDR3 runs to 17 residues.